The 14 T cell receptor beta chains reported below all come from one sample, sequenced in a study of breast tumors, draining lymph nodes, adjacent tissues (dated by TCRdb to 2016 to 2017). The library was made by multiplex PCR. TCRdb lists the instrument as Illumina HiSeq 2000. The public sequencing data were trimmed at Q25 with fastp and processed into clonotypes with MiXCR by TCRdb, which kept only in-frame beta chains. Each CDR3 protein gets just one entry, which takes the most common genes and DNA from the rows behind it. Within this sample are 20,000 to 30,000 distinct CDR3 sequences, with approximately 23% of them counted one time only. Approximately 12% of the sample rests with the top ten. What was sequenced was breast tumor tissue. Every receptor here comes from a female donor with breast cancer. Some clones in this sample may be carry-over from other donors' samples.

Notes on this clonotype: This may stem from a read error, because a much larger clone lies one nucleotide away. The CDR3 does not end in the conserved phenylalanine or tryptophan, so this is likely a read error. The J gene is TRBJ1-2, the V gene TRBV18; 9 nucleotides match TRBD1. CDR3 size: 14 residues. The J segment lost 8 bases and the V segment lost 2 bases, leaving 6 bases of the junction unmatched. Germline loops: CDR1 KGHSH, CDR2 LQKENI. For the CDR3, the DNA is TGTGCCAGCTCACCAGTACAGGGGGCACGCGGCTACACCCTC. It translates to CASSPVQGARGYTL.

A single count supports this clonotype. A much larger clone differs from this one at a single base, so this may be a read error. The chain carries TRBV3-1 and TRBJ2-1; 9 bases line up with TRBD2. Looked up from germline, CDR1 is LGHDT and CDR2 is YNNKEL (reference sequence). The CDR3 contains 13 residues. The junction had 5 bases not matched to a gene; V was cut back by 1 base and J by 13 bases. CDR3 sequence reads: CASSQGIAGVQFF. Here the CDR3 DNA reads TGTGCCAGCAGCCAAGGGATAGCGGGAGTTCAGTTCTTC.

This clonotype was detected many times. The gene calls are TRBV6-5 and TRBJ2-5; perhaps TRBD1 as D (6 bases). CDR1 MNHEY and CDR2 SVGAGI come from the germline V gene. The CDR3 is 13 amino acids. The V end lost 8 bases, the J end lost 5 bases, and 15 bases lay between the germline ends. The CDR3 DNA sequence: TGTGCCAGCGGGGGACACCTGTCGGAGACCCAGTACTTC. This codes for CASGGHLSETQYF.

At least ten counts were recorded for this clonotype. The chain combines TRBV12-3 or TRBV12-4 with TRBJ2-1; D might be TRBD2 (6 bases). There are 13 residues in the CDR3. V was cut by 9 bases and J by 8 bases, with 17 bases left in between. The CDR3 here is CASTTSIFHEQFF. The CDR3 nucleotides are TGTGCCAGTACGACTAGTATTTTTCATGAGCAGTTCTTC.

This clonotype was counted once. As the CDR3 is not closed by the conserved phenylalanine or tryptophan, this likely results from a read error. This chain links TRBV12-3 or TRBV12-4 with TRBJ2-7; no definite D call. V shed 3 bases and J shed 5 bases, with 14 bases lying between them. The CDR3 is 14 residues long. The CDR3 spells CASSLTRSDHEQYL. The CDR3, as DNA: TGTGCCAGCAGTTTGACGCGGAGTGACCACGAGCAGTACCTC.

This clonotype was seen only a few times. This sequence joins TRBV20-1 and TRBJ2-7; a possible D gene is TRBD2 (5 bases). The CDR3 covers 13 residues. The V gene lost 6 bases and the J gene lost 6 bases, with 18 bases spanning the gap. CDR1 is DFQATT, CDR2 SNEGSKA, per germline (reference sequence). This CDR3 reads CSAPGPKSGEQYF. The DNA of the CDR3 is TGCAGTGCACCGGGTCCAAAAAGCGGCGAGCAGTACTTC.

This clonotype was counted at least ten times. CDR3: CASSHRGFDTQYF. CDR3 bases: TGTGCCAGCAGTCACAGGGGTTTCGATACGCAGTATTTT. This chain links TRBV12-3 or TRBV12-4 with TRBJ2-3; 7 nucleotides align to TRBD1. The trim removed 5 bases at V and 6 bases at J, leaving 5 bases unmatched. The CDR3 contains 13 residues.

This clonotype showed up many times. The chain has TRBV14 and TRBJ2-7; D remains unclear. This CDR3 spans 13 amino acids. Germline CDR1 is SGHDN and CDR2 is FVKESK. V lost 3 bases, J lost 7 bases, and 13 bases lay in between. The CDR3 sequence: CASSHRGLGEQYF. The CDR3 nucleotides are TGTGCCAGCAGCCATCGCGGTTTGGGGGAGCAGTACTTC. Full variable domain (remainder filled in from reference TRBV14 and TRBJ2-7): EAGVTQFPSHSVIEKGQTVTLRCDPISGHDNLYWYRRVMGKEIKFLLHFVKESKQDESGMPNNRFLAERTGGTYSTLKVQPAELEDSGVYFCASSHRGLGEQYFGPGTRLTVT.

In the case of this clonotype: Germline is not matched at one junction end, which may reflect a read error. The chain uses TRBV2 and TRBJ1-2; 8 bases align to TRBD1. The length of the CDR3 is 14 residues. Germline V CDR1 and CDR2: SNHLY, FYNNEI. CDR3 region: CASSVAGQGYGYAF. CDR3 DNA sequence: TGTGCCAGCAGCGTGGCTGGACAGGGCTATGGCTACGCCTTC.

This clonotype has ten or more counts. The chain carries TRBV7-3 and TRBJ2-2; 8 bases are shared with TRBD1. The CDR3 is made up of 20 amino acids. Trimming at V came to 3 bases and at J to 5 bases, leaving 20 bases not matched to a gene. Germline CDR1 SGHTA, CDR2 FQGTGA. The CDR3: CASSFRGPGQVYGGTGELFF. The CDR3 nucleotides read TGTGCCAGCAGCTTTAGAGGCCCGGGACAGGTTTATGGAGGGACCGGGGAGCTGTTTTTT.

This clonotype appeared many times. The chain links TRBV5-1 to TRBJ1-6, with TRBD1 matching 8 bases. The J segment lost 5 bases and the V segment lost 3 bases, leaving 1 base of the junction unmatched. This CDR3 has 14 residues. Per germline, CDR1 SGHRS and CDR2 YFSETQ. CDR3 sequence reads: CASSWDRHNSPLHF. As DNA, the CDR3 is TGCGCCAGCAGCTGGGACAGGCATAATTCACCCCTCCACTTT. Full variable domain (missing parts from reference TRBV5-1 and TRBJ1-6): KAGVTQTPRYLIKTRGQQVTLSCSPISGHRSVSWYQQTPGQGLQFLFEYFSETQRNKGNFPGRFSGRQFSNSRSEMNVSTLELGDSALYLCASSWDRHNSPLHFGNGTRLTVT.

This clonotype was detected many times. This chain uses TRBV4-1 with TRBJ2-2, with 7 bases identical to TRBD1. Germline CDR1 reads MGHRA; CDR2 reads YSYEKL. V was pared by 4 bases and J by 7 bases, with 3 bases of the junction left unmatched. The CDR3 extends over 13 amino acids. The CDR3, as DNA: TGCGCCAGCAGCCCCCACAGGGGCGGGGAGCTGTTTTTT. This codes for CASSPHRGGELFF.

A remark on this clonotype: Given the absence of the conserved phenylalanine or tryptophan at the CDR3 end, a read error is likely. This chain uses TRBV20-1 with TRBJ2-1, with TRBD2 matching 10 bases. Germline CDR1 DFQATT, CDR2 SNEGSKA (reference sequence). This CDR3 spans 14 amino acids. The chain's CDR3 is CSARVLAGVNEQFL. The CDR3 DNA is TGCAGTGCCAGAGTCCTAGCGGGAGTAAATGAGCAGTTCCTC.

Many counts were recorded for this clonotype. The gene calls are TRBV5-1 and TRBJ2-2; TRBD2 matches at 8 bases. The V segment lost 4 bases and the J segment 7 bases; nucleotides outside the gene matches: 12. Germline assignment: CDR1 SGHRS and CDR2 YFSETQ. This CDR3 contains 16 residues. For the CDR3, the DNA is TGCGCCAGCAGCCCGGGAGCGGGAGTAGTTAGCGGGGAGCTGTTTTTT. It yields the protein CASSPGAGVVSGELFF.